This TCR beta chain stems from a study of technical replicates of blood from several donors. This CDR3 comprises 13 residues. J lost 9 bases, V lost 0 bases, and 2 bases had no gene match. Germline V gene sequence: CDR1 SGHDT, CDR2 YYEEEE. The protocol was immunoSEQ multiplex PCR, while the TCRdb copy is restricted to in-frame clones and leaves out a portion. The sample gives more than 90,000 clones, nearly 97% of which show up once; around 0.22% is in the top ten. This sequence joins TRBV5-6 and TRBJ1-1; 10 positions agree with TRBD1. The sequence came from a human donor in good health. Sequences were obtained from T cells isolated from PBMCs. The CDR3 loop reads CASSLGDRGKAFF. CDR3 in DNA: TGTGCCAGCAGCTTGGGGGACAGGGGAAAAGCTTTCTTT. Drawing the rest from reference TRBV5-6 and TRBJ1-1, the complete variable domain is DAGVTQSPTHLIKTRGQQVTLRCSPKSGHDTVSWYQQALGQGPQFIFQYYEEEERQRGNFPDRFSGHQFPNYSSELNVNALLLGDSALYLCASSLGDRGKAFFGQGTRLTVV.